These T cell receptor beta chains were read from a single sample in a study of blood T cell repertoires in COVID-19. TCRdb's table, derived via immunoSEQ multiplex PCR, lists solely in-frame clones and lacks some. The table has about 59,000 clones, around four fifths seen once; the top ten hold more than 30%. Sequencing was done on a sample of peripheral blood. The receptors were sampled from a man aged 55 to 70 with COVID-19, enrolled during active disease. Both conserved end residues are part of each CDR3. D genes are given only for firm matches. The size field is filled for only some rows; it gives once, few, many or a size class.

>TRBD1|TRBJ2-5|TRBV24-1|NA
CATSDRGQGATETQYF
TGTGCCACCAGTGACAGAGGACAGGGCGCGACAGAGACCCAGTACTTC
>TRBD1|TRBJ1-2|TRBV5-6|NA
CASSATGTGRWGYTF
TGTGCCAGCAGCGCGACCGGGACAGGGAGATGGGGCTACACCTTC
>TRBD1|TRBJ2-3|TRBV27|once
CASSSGQYTDTQYF
TGTGCCAGCAGTTCGGGACAGTACACAGATACGCAGTATTTT
>TRBD2|TRBJ2-1|TRBV2|NA
CASRLLATTSGVNNEQFF
TGTGCCAGCAGATTACTTGCGACGACTAGCGGGGTAAACAATGAGCAGTTCTTC
>TRBD1|TRBJ2-7|TRBV27|NA
CASKGQSYEQYF
TGTGCCAGCAAGGGACAGTCGTACGAGCAGTACTTC
>TRBD1|TRBJ1-4|TRBV5-5|NA
CASSLRTGVATNEKLFF
TGTGCCAGCAGCCTCCGGACAGGAGTTGCAACTAATGAAAAACTGTTTTTT
>TRBD2|TRBJ2-3|TRBV19|NA
CASSMALAGTDTQYF
TGTGCCAGTAGTATGGCACTAGCGGGCACAGATACGCAGTATTTT
>NA|TRBJ2-7|TRBV7-7|NA
CASSLDRYSYEQYF
TGTGCTAGCAGCTTAGACAGATACTCCTACGAGCAGTACTTC
>TRBD2|TRBJ2-1|TRBV9|NA
CASSTPDGLAGGWNEQFF
TGTGCCAGCAGCACCCCCGACGGGCTAGCGGGAGGTTGGAATGAGCAGTTCTTC
>TRBD1|TRBJ2-2|TRBV5-6|NA
CASSPIPGQGATGELFF
TGTGCCAGCAGCCCTATCCCGGGACAGGGGGCCACCGGGGAGCTGTTTTTT
>TRBD1|TRBJ2-7|TRBV18|NA
CASSPLGTGANYEQYF
TGTGCCAGCTCACCACTAGGGACAGGGGCCAACTACGAGCAGTACTTC
>NA|TRBJ1-2|TRBV13|NA
CASSTLTGTYGYTF
TGTGCCAGCAGCACCCTAACAGGAACCTATGGCTACACCTTC
>TRBD2|TRBJ2-3|TRBV4-3|NA
CASSQDGLAGATDTQYF
TGCGCCAGCAGCCAAGATGGACTAGCGGGAGCCACAGATACGCAGTATTTT
>TRBD2|TRBJ2-3|TRBV12-3/TRBV12-4|NA
CASRVAGSDTQYF
TGTGCCAGCAGGGTAGCGGGATCAGATACGCAGTATTTT
>NA|TRBJ1-1|TRBV6-6|NA
CASTRQNEAFF
TGTGCCAGCACCCGACAGAATGAAGCTTTCTTT
>NA|TRBJ1-2|TRBV5-1|few
CASSLDPGTPHGYTF
TGCGCCAGCAGCTTGGACCCGGGAACCCCACATGGCTACACCTTC
>TRBD1|TRBJ1-4|TRBV6-6|NA
CASRGTGARREKLFF
TGTGCCAGCAGGGGGACAGGGGCCAGGAGGGAAAAACTGTTTTTT
>TRBD1|TRBJ1-6|TRBV4-1|NA
CASSPEGQGRVENSPLHF
TGCGCCAGCAGCCCCGAAGGACAGGGACGCGTAGAGAATTCACCCCTCCACTTT
>NA|TRBJ1-2|TRBV9|NA
CAETGGYTF
TGTGCCGAGACGGGTGGCTACACCTTC
>NA|TRBJ2-6|TRBV5-1|NA
CASSLAPLSGANVLTF
TGCGCCAGCAGCTTGGCCCCTCTCTCTGGGGCCAACGTCCTGACTTTC
>TRBD2|TRBJ2-3|TRBV5-1|NA
CASSTLAGLSPDTQYF
TGCGCCAGCAGCACACTAGCGGGTTTAAGTCCAGATACGCAGTATTTT
>TRBD1|TRBJ2-7|TRBV12-3/TRBV12-4|NA
CASSLGTGYEQYF
TGTGCCAGCAGTTTAGGGACAGGTTACGAGCAGTACTTC
>NA|TRBJ2-3|TRBV6-4|NA
CASSTSLGTDTQYF
TGTGCCAGCAGTACGAGTTTGGGCACAGATACGCAGTATTTT
>NA|TRBJ2-3|TRBV7-3|few
CASSSVGARDTQYF
TGTGCCAGCAGCTCGGTTGGGGCTCGAGATACGCAGTATTTT
>NA|TRBJ2-3|TRBV11-1|NA
CASSDLYRGGTDTQYF
TGTGCCAGCAGCGACCTCTACCGGGGAGGCACAGATACGCAGTATTTT
>NA|TRBJ2-5|TRBV5-5|NA
CASSLEPSGYQETQYF
TGTGCCAGCAGCTTGGAGCCGTCGGGGTACCAAGAGACCCAGTACTTC
>NA|TRBJ1-4|TRBV4-1|NA
CASGRGNEKLFF
TGCGCCAGCGGTCGAGGGAATGAAAAACTGTTTTTT
>NA|TRBJ1-3|TRBV14|few
CASSQVGAGVDTIYF
TGTGCCAGCAGCCAAGTTGGTGCCGGGGTGGACACCATATATTTT
>TRBD1|TRBJ2-2|TRBV7-2|once
CASSPTGAGDTGELFF
TGTGCCAGCAGTCCAACAGGGGCCGGGGACACCGGGGAGCTGTTTTTT
>NA|TRBJ1-2|TRBV6-5|few
CASRGGRGYGYTF
TGTGCCAGCAGAGGGGGACGGGGCTATGGCTACACCTTC
>TRBD1|TRBJ1-2|TRBV10-2|NA
CASSDGGQGGNYGYTF
TGCGCCAGCAGTGATGGGGGACAGGGAGGCAACTATGGCTACACCTTC
>NA|TRBJ2-7|TRBV6-5|NA
CASSSTATYEQYF
TGTGCCAGCAGTTCGACAGCAACCTACGAGCAGTACTTC
>TRBD2|TRBJ2-1|TRBV11-3|NA
CASSLAGLAGGNEQFF
TGTGCCAGCAGCTTAGCGGGACTAGCGGGAGGAAATGAGCAGTTCTTC
>NA|TRBJ2-1|TRBV24-1|NA
CATSEPLYGSSYNEQFF
TGTGCCACCAGTGAACCCCTTTATGGGAGCTCCTACAATGAGCAGTTCTTC
>TRBD1|TRBJ1-2|TRBV5-6|NA
CASSPGQGNYGYTF
TGTGCCAGCAGCCCGGGACAGGGGAACTATGGCTACACCTTC
>TRBD1|TRBJ2-5|TRBV25-1|NA
CASSEGQGARETQYF
TGTGCCAGCAGTGAGGGACAGGGGGCTCGAGAGACCCAGTACTTC
>TRBD1|TRBJ1-5|TRBV7-2|NA
CASSYGAGGVGQPQHF
TGTGCCAGCAGCTATGGTGCAGGGGGCGTCGGTCAGCCCCAGCATTTT
>TRBD2|TRBJ2-1|TRBV18|once
CASSPRLAGGNEQFF
TGTGCCAGCTCACCACGACTAGCGGGAGGCAATGAGCAGTTCTTC
>TRBD2|TRBJ2-3|TRBV7-9|NA
CASSVAGVDTQYF
TGTGCCAGCAGCGTAGCGGGAGTAGATACGCAGTATTTT
>TRBD2|TRBJ2-1|TRBV19|NA
CASSQRGAGTSGYNEQFF
TGTGCCAGTAGTCAAAGAGGGGCCGGGACTAGCGGTTACAATGAGCAGTTCTTC